This T cell receptor beta chain was captured by sequencing in a study of shared clonotypes between healthy human individuals. After removal of 2 bases from V and 14 bases from J, the junction contained 3 bases not matched to a gene. The CDR3 has 11 residues. Germline V lookup: CDR1 LNHNV, CDR2 YYDKDF (reference sequence). The data were produced by immunoSEQ multiplex PCR, yet TCRdb's version contains in-frame clones alone and is incomplete. The repertoire holds about 1.5 million clones, with approximately 98% as singletons. Input material: naive CD4+ T cells sorted from blood. Subset noted: CD45RA+ positively selected. The J gene is TRBJ1-1, the V gene TRBV15; 9 bases match TRBD1. The clonotype was recovered from a man younger than 40 in good health. CDR3 bases: TGTGCCACCAGCAGAACAGGGGGCATGTTCTTT. It yields the protein CATSRTGGMFF.